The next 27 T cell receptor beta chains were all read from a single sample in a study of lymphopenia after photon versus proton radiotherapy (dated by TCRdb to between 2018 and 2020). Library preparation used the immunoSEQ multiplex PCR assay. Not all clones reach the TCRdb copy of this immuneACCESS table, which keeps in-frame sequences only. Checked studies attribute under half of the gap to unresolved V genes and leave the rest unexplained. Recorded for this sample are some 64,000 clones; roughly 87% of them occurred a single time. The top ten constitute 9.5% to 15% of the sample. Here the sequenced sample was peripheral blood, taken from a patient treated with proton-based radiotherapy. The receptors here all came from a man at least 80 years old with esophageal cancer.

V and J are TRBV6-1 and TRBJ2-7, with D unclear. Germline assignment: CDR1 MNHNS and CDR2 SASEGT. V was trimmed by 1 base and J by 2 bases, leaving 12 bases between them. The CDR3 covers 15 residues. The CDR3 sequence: CASSEGVTATYEQYF. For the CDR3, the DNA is TGTGCCAGCAGTGAAGGTGTGACCGCGACCTACGAGCAGTACTTC.

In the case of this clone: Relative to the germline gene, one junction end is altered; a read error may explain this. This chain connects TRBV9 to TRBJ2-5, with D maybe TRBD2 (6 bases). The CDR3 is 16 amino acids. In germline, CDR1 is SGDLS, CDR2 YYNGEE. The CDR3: CTSSAGGSGTQETQYF. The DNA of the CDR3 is TGTACCAGCAGCGCTGGGGGGAGCGGAACGCAAGAGACCCAGTACTTC.

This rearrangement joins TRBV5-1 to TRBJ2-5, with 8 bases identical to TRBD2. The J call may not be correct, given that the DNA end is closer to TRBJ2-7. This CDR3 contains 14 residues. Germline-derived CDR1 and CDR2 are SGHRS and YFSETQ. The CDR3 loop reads CASSTSVSSYEQYF. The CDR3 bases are TGCGCCAGTTCGACTAGCGTGAGCTCCTACGAGCAGTACTTC.

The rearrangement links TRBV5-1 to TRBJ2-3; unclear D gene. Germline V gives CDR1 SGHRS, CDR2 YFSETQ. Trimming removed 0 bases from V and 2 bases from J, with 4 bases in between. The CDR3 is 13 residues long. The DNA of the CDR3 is TGCGCCAGCAGCTTGGACTACACAGATACGCAGTATTTT. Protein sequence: CASSLDYTDTQYF.

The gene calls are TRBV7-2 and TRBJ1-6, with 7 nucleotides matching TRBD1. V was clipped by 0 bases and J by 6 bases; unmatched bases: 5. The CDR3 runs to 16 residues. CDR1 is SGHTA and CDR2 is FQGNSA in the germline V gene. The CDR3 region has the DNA TGTGCCAGCAGCTTAGCCCCGGGACAGACTAATTCACCCCTCCACTTT. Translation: CASSLAPGQTNSPLHF. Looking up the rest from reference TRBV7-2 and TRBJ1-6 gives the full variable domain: GAGVSQSPSNKVTEKGKDVELRCDPISGHTALYWYRQSLGQGLEFLIYFQGNSAPDKSGLPSDRFSAERTGGSVSTLTIQRTQQEDSAVYLCASSLAPGQTNSPLHFGNGTRLTVT.

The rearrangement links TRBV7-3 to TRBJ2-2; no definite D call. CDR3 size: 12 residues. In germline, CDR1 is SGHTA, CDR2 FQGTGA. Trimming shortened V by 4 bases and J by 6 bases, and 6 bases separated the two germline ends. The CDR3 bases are TGTGCCAGCAGCTCCAGCCCCGGGGAGCTGTTTTTT. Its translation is CASSSSPGELFF.

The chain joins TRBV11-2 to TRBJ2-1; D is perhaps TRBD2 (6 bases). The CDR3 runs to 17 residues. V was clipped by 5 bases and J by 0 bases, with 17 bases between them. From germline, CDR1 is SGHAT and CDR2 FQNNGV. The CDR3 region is CASSLKWDLNSYNEQFF. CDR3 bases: TGTGCCAGCAGCCTCAAGTGGGACTTGAACTCCTACAATGAGCAGTTCTTC.

CDR3 in DNA: TGCGCCAGCAGCTCCTCCGGGACAGGGGGCATGAGGGATTCACCCCTCCACTTT. It translates to CASSSSGTGGMRDSPLHF. This sequence joins TRBV5-1 and TRBJ1-6; 12 nucleotides match TRBD1. The CDR3 spans 18 residues. With V trimmed by 3 bases and J by 8 bases, 12 bases remained unmatched. The germline CDR1 and CDR2 sequences are SGHRS and YFSETQ.

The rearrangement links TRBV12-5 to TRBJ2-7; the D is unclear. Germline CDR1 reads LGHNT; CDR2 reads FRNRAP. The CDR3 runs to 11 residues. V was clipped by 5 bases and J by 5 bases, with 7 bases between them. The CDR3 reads CASGAGDEQYF. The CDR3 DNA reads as TGTGCTAGTGGTGCTGGGGACGAGCAGTACTTC.

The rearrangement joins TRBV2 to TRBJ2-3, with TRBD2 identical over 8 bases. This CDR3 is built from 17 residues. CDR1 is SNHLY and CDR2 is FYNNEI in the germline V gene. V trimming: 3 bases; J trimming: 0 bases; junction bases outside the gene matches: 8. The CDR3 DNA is TGTGCCAGCAGTGATTCGGTAGCGGGGCCTAGCACAGATACGCAGTATTTT. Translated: CASSDSVAGPSTDTQYF.

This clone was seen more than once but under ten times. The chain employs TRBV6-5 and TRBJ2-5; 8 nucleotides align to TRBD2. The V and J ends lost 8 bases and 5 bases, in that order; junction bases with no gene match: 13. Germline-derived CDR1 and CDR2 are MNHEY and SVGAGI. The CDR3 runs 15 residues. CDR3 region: CASRSGGRIGETQYF. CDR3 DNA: TGTGCCAGCCGAAGCGGGGGACGGATAGGTGAGACCCAGTACTTC.

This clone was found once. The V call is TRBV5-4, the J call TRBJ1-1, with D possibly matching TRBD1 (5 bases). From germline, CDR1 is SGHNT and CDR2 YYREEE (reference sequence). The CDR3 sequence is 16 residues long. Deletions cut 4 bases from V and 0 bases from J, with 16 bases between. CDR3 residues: CASSPDPGVVNTEAFF. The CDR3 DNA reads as TGTGCCAGCAGCCCTGACCCGGGGGTGGTGAACACTGAAGCTTTCTTT.

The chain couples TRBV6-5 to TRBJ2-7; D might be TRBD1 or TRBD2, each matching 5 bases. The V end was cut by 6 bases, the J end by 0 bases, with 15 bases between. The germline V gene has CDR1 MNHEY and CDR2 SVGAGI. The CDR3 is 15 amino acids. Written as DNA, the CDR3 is TGTGCCAGCAGAGAGACAGCGGAACCCTCCTACGAGCAGTACTTC. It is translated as CASRETAEPSYEQYF.

For the CDR3, the DNA is TGCGCCAGTAAAAGCCCACTTGGGGCTGAAGCTTTCTTT. Residues: CASKSPLGAEAFF. The V and J genes are TRBV4-1 and TRBJ1-1; D is unclear. CDR3 size: 13 residues. Germline-derived CDR1 and CDR2 are MGHRA and YSYEKL. V lost 9 bases and J 6 bases, leaving 17 bases between the germline ends.

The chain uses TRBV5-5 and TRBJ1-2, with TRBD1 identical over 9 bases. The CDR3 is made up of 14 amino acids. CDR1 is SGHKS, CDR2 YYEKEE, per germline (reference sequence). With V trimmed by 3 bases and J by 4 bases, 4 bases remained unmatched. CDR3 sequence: CASSYLTGGYGYTF. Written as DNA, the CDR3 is TGTGCCAGCAGCTATTTGACAGGGGGCTATGGCTACACCTTC.

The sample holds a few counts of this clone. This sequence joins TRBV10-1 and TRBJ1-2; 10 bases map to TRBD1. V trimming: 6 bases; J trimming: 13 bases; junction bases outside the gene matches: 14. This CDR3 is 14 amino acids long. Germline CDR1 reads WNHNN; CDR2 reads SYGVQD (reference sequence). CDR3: CASSAGTGARRTTF. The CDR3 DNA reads TGCGCCAGCAGCGCGGGGACAGGGGCCCGCAGAACCACCTTC.

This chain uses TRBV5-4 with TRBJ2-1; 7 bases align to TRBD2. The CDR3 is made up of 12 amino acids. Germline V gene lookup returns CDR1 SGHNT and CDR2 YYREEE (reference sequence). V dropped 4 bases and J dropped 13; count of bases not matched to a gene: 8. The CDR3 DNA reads TGTGCCAGCAGCACGAAGCGGGATAGTCAGTTCTTC. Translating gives CASSTKRDSQFF.

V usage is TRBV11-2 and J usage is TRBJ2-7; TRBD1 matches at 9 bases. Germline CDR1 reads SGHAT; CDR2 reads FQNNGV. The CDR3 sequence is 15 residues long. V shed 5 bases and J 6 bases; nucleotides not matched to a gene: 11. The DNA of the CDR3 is TGTGCCAGCAGCCCACGGACAGGGGCGTCTGCCGAGCAGTACTTC. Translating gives CASSPRTGASAEQYF.

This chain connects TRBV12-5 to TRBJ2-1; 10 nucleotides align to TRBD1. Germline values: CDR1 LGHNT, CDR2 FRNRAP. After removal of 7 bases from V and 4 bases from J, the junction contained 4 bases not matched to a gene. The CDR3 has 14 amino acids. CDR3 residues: CASVPGQGYNEQFF. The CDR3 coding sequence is TGTGCTAGTGTTCCGGGACAGGGGTACAATGAGCAGTTCTTC.

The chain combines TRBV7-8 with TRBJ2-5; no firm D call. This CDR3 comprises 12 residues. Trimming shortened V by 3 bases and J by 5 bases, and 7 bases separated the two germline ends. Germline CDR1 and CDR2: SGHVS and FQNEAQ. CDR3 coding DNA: TGTGCCAGCAGCTTCTATCGGGAGACCCAGTACTTC. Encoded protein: CASSFYRETQYF.

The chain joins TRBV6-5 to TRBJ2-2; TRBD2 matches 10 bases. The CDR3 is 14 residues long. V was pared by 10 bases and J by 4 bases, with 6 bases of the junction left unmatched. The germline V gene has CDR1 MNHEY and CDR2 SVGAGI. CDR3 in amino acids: CATLGLAATGELFF. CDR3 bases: TGTGCCACCCTCGGACTAGCGGCCACCGGGGAGCTGTTTTTT.

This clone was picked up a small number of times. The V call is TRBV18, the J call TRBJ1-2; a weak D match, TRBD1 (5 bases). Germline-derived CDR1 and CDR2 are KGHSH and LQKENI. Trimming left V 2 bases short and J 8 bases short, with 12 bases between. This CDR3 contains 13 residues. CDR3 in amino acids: CASSPVQAEGYTF. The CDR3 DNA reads TGTGCCAGCTCACCAGTACAGGCGGAGGGCTACACCTTC.

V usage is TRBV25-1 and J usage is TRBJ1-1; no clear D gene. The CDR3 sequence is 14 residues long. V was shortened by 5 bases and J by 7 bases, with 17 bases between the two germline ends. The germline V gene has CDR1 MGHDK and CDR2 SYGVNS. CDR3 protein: CASSSPTASLEAFF. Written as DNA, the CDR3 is TGTGCCAGCAGTTCCCCTACGGCTAGCCTTGAAGCTTTCTTT. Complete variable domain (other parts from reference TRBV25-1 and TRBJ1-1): EADIYQTPRYLVIGTGKKITLECSQTMGHDKMYWYQQDPGMELHLIHYSYGVNSTEKGDLSSESTVSRIRTEHFPLTLESARPSHTSQYLCASSSPTASLEAFFGQGTRLTVV.

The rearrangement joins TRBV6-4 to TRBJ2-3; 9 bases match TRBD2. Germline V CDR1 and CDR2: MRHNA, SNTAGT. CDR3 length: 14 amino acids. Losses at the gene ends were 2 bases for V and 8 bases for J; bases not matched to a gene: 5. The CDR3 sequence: CASSDRASGTTQYF. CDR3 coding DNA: TGTGCCAGCAGTGACAGGGCTAGCGGGACTACGCAGTATTTT.

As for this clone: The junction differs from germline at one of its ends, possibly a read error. CDR3 nucleotide sequence: TGTGCTTGGAATCGCGTTGGTAATCAGCCCCAGCATTTT. Translating gives CAWNRVGNQPQHF. V is TRBV30 and J is TRBJ1-5, with D unresolved. The CDR3 has 13 residues. Per the germline V gene, CDR1 is GTSNPN and CDR2 is SVGIG (reference sequence).

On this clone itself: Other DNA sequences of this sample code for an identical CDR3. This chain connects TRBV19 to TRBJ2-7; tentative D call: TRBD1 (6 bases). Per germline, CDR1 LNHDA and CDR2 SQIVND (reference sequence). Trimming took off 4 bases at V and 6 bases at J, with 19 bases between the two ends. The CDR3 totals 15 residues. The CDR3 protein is CASSNTGTSPREQYF. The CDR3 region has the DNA TGTGCCAGTAGTAATACCGGGACAAGTCCACGCGAGCAGTACTTC.

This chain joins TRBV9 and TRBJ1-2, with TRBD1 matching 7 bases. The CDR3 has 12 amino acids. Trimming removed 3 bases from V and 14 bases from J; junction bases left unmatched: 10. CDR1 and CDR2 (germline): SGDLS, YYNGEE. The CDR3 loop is CASSALRTGRTF. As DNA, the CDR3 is TGTGCCAGCAGCGCGCTTCGGACAGGCCGGACCTTC.